This T cell receptor (beta chain) was identified during a study of blood T cell repertoires in COVID-19. Here immunoSEQ multiplex PCR was the method, and the copy in TCRdb shows in-frame clones only, minus some. The sample lists 150,000 to 200,000 clones, approximately 80% seen once, with 8% to 9.5% in the top ten. This clone was counted only a few times. The TCR originated in a woman of 80 years or more with active or convalescent COVID-19. The specimen was peripheral blood.

Here the CDR3 reads CASKMGGEREEAFF. CDR3 DNA: TGCGCCAGCAAGATGGGGGGGGAAAGGGAGGAAGCTTTCTTT. The V call is TRBV10-1, the J call TRBJ1-1; TRBD1 might be the D (5 bases). This CDR3 is 14 amino acids long. The germline CDR1 and CDR2 sequences are WNHNN and SYGVQD (reference sequence). Trimming stripped 7 bases from V and 8 bases from J, with 20 bases between.